A selection of T cell receptor beta chains follows, all from one sample in a study of technical replicates of blood from several donors. TCRdb's table, derived via immunoSEQ multiplex PCR, lists solely in-frame clones and lacks some. This table has fewer than 100,000 clones, about 97% appearing once. Sequenced: T cells isolated from PBMCs. The receptor set was obtained from a human donor in good health. Each CDR3 is given with its conserved first and last residue. Each record gives: V gene, clone size, J gene, D gene, CDR3 DNA, CDR3 protein. D genes are given only for firm matches. Part of the rows lack a size; the others show once, few, many or a class for expanded clones.

V gene: TRBV2
clone size: .
J gene: TRBJ2-5
D gene: .
CDR3 DNA: TGTGCCAGCAGTGATCTTTGGGGCAGAAAAGAGACCCAGTACTTC
CDR3 protein: CASSDLWGRKETQYF

V gene: TRBV28
clone size: .
J gene: TRBJ2-1
D gene: .
CDR3 DNA: TGTGCCAGCAGTTTGGCGGAGCTATATGAGCAGTTCTTC
CDR3 protein: CASSLAELYEQFF

V gene: TRBV9
clone size: .
J gene: TRBJ2-3
D gene: .
CDR3 DNA: TGTGCCAGCAGCTCCCACGGACTCCGCACAGATACGCAGTATTTT
CDR3 protein: CASSSHGLRTDTQYF

V gene: TRBV27
clone size: few
J gene: TRBJ2-5
D gene: .
CDR3 DNA: TGTGCCAGCAGTTTTACTGTAGGGGCGACCCAGTACTTC
CDR3 protein: CASSFTVGATQYF

V gene: TRBV27
clone size: .
J gene: TRBJ2-1
D gene: .
CDR3 DNA: TGTGCCAGCATTTCCGTGAATGAGCAGTTCTTC
CDR3 protein: CASISVNEQFF

V gene: TRBV28
clone size: .
J gene: TRBJ2-5
D gene: .
CDR3 DNA: TGTGCCAGCAGCTCCCAGTCCCAGTACTTC
CDR3 protein: CASSSQSQYF

V gene: TRBV7-3
clone size: .
J gene: TRBJ2-1
D gene: .
CDR3 DNA: TGTGCCAGCAGCTTAGGGCGCGAGTACAATGAGCAGTTCTTC
CDR3 protein: CASSLGREYNEQFF

V gene: TRBV5-1
clone size: once
J gene: TRBJ1-2
D gene: .
CDR3 DNA: TGCGCCAGCAGCCAGGGTTATCCCTATGGCTACACCTTC
CDR3 protein: CASSQGYPYGYTF

V gene: TRBV19
clone size: .
J gene: TRBJ1-1
D gene: .
CDR3 DNA: TGTGCCAGTATTGGCGGGGGGAACACTGAAGCTTTCTTT
CDR3 protein: CASIGGGNTEAFF

V gene: TRBV25-1
clone size: .
J gene: TRBJ2-5
D gene: TRBD1
CDR3 DNA: TGTGCCAGCAGTGTGACAGGGGCCTTAGAGACCCAGTACTTC
CDR3 protein: CASSVTGALETQYF

V gene: TRBV6-1
clone size: once
J gene: TRBJ2-1
D gene: TRBD2
CDR3 DNA: TGTGCCAGCACCCCGGGGACTAGCACCTACAATGAGCAGTTCTTC
CDR3 protein: CASTPGTSTYNEQFF

V gene: TRBV12-2
clone size: .
J gene: TRBJ2-7
D gene: .
CDR3 DNA: TGTGCAAGTCGCTTCCGGACTAGCGGGGGGGCCTACGAGCAGTACTTC
CDR3 protein: CASRFRTSGGAYEQYF

V gene: TRBV27
clone size: .
J gene: TRBJ1-2
D gene: TRBD1
CDR3 DNA: TGTGCCAGCAGTCCCAGGACAGGGTCTCGATTCTATGGCTACACCTTC
CDR3 protein: CASSPRTGSRFYGYTF

V gene: TRBV19
clone size: once
J gene: TRBJ1-3
D gene: TRBD1
CDR3 DNA: TGTGCCAGTAGTACCCCTCCGGGACAGCCCTCTGGAAACACCATATATTTT
CDR3 protein: CASSTPPGQPSGNTIYF

V gene: TRBV7-2
clone size: .
J gene: TRBJ2-5
D gene: TRBD2
CDR3 DNA: TGTGCCAGCAGCCCTATAGCGGGAGAGACCCAGTACTTC
CDR3 protein: CASSPIAGETQYF

V gene: TRBV1
clone size: .
J gene: TRBJ1-1
D gene: .
CDR3 DNA: TGCACCAGCGGCGTCACGGGGATGACTGAAGCTTTCTTT
CDR3 protein: CTSGVTGMTEAFF

V gene: TRBV11-3
clone size: .
J gene: TRBJ2-7
D gene: .
CDR3 DNA: TGTGCCAGCAGCCTTGGGGCCCACTACGAGCAGTACTTC
CDR3 protein: CASSLGAHYEQYF

V gene: TRBV12-5
clone size: .
J gene: TRBJ2-7
D gene: .
CDR3 DNA: TGTGCTAGTGGTTTGGTACTGGGGCAGCAGTCCTACGAGCAGTACTTC
CDR3 protein: CASGLVLGQQSYEQYF

V gene: TRBV29-1
clone size: .
J gene: TRBJ1-3
D gene: .
CDR3 DNA: TGCAGCGTGTTTCTGGGAAACACCATATATTTT
CDR3 protein: CSVFLGNTIYF

V gene: TRBV7-2
clone size: .
J gene: TRBJ2-2
D gene: .
CDR3 DNA: TGTGCCAGCAGCCCCCGTAGTATTGGCGGGGCGGCCTGGGAGCTGTTTTTT
CDR3 protein: CASSPRSIGGAAWELFF

V gene: TRBV19
clone size: .
J gene: TRBJ1-1
D gene: .
CDR3 DNA: TGTGCCAGTAGTTCCGGGTTGGAAACTGAAGCTTTCTTT
CDR3 protein: CASSSGLETEAFF

V gene: TRBV6-1
clone size: .
J gene: TRBJ1-1
D gene: TRBD1
CDR3 DNA: TGTGCCAGCAAGGAAACCTTCCAGGGGGCTACTGAAGCTTTCTTT
CDR3 protein: CASKETFQGATEAFF

V gene: TRBV27
clone size: .
J gene: TRBJ2-7
D gene: .
CDR3 DNA: TGTGCCAGCTCAATAGGAACTAGTCCCTACGAGCAGTACTTC
CDR3 protein: CASSIGTSPYEQYF